This T cell receptor (beta chain) appears in the sequencing data of a study of blood T cell repertoires in COVID-19. The trim removed 5 bases at V and 4 bases at J, leaving 6 bases unmatched. The CDR3 covers 14 residues. CDR1 is SGHRS and CDR2 is YFSETQ in the germline V gene. This clone was detected only a few times. Assay: immunoSEQ multiplex PCR; the TCRdb copy retains only in-frame clones and omits some. In the table there are some 110,000 clones, about 85% of which are singletons. The sample consisted of peripheral blood. The chain recombines TRBV5-1 with TRBJ1-3; TRBD1 agrees at 7 bases. The clonotype originates from a human donor in a cohort sampled during active COVID-19. Written as DNA, the CDR3 is TGCGCCAGCAGGATGACAGGGTCGGGAAACACCATATATTTT. Protein: CASRMTGSGNTIYF.